The rows below give T cell receptor beta chains drawn from one sample of a study of OX40 agonist ivuxolimab in advanced cancers. Using immunoSEQ multiplex PCR, the repertoire was profiled, and TCRdb retains in-frame clones only, with some absent. The data show 35,000 to 45,000 clones, 70% to 85% seen once. Material: CD4+ or CD8+ T cells sorted from blood, obtained in a trial of the OX40 agonist ivuxolimab. The source of these receptors is an adult with an advanced solid tumor such as melanoma, head and neck, liver or kidney cancer. Each CDR3 is given with its conserved first and last residue. D genes are given only for firm matches. Where a row states a size, it is once, few, many or the class of an expanded clone; other rows omit it.

d_call,v_call,clone_size,j_call,cdr3_aa,cdr3_nt
.,TRBV10-3,.,TRBJ1-2,CAISGSDRPYGYTF,TGTGCCATCAGTGGCTCCGACAGGCCCTATGGCTACACCTTC
TRBD1,TRBV2,.,TRBJ2-6,CASSPGGSVSGANVLTF,TGTGCCAGCAGTCCAGGGGGTTCAGTCTCTGGGGCCAACGTCCTGACTTTC
.,TRBV5-6,.,TRBJ2-7,CASSRDRAYEQYF,TGTGCCAGCAGCCGAGACAGAGCCTACGAGCAGTACTTC
.,TRBV27,.,TRBJ2-2,CASSLRWGNTGELFF,TGTGCCAGCAGCCTCAGGTGGGGAAACACCGGGGAGCTGTTTTTT
.,TRBV21-1,.,TRBJ2-5,CAIPVVTQYF,TGTGCCATCCCTGTGGTGACCCAGTACTTC
TRBD1,TRBV19,.,TRBJ1-4,CASTKDRGLDNEKLFF,TGTGCCAGTACCAAGGACAGGGGGCTGGATAATGAAAAACTGTTTTTT
TRBD1,TRBV6-1,.,TRBJ2-7,CASRLTGAYEQYF,TGTGCCAGCAGATTGACAGGGGCTTACGAGCAGTACTTC
TRBD2,TRBV7-9,.,TRBJ2-7,CASSHKRDYEQYF,TGTGCCAGCAGCCACAAGCGGGATTACGAGCAGTACTTC
TRBD1,TRBV2,.,TRBJ1-2,CAIYGQGGTGGYTF,TGTGCCATCTACGGACAGGGTGGTACTGGCGGCTACACCTTC
.,TRBV28,.,TRBJ1-5,CASRSLLRNQPQHF,TGTGCCAGCAGAAGCCTCCTAAGGAATCAGCCCCAGCATTTT
TRBD2,TRBV6-6,.,TRBJ2-2,CASSPGTSVRAGELFF,TGTGCCAGCAGTCCCGGGACTAGCGTGAGGGCCGGGGAGCTGTTTTTT
TRBD1,TRBV14,.,TRBJ2-7,CASSHLGTGGRSSYEQYF,TGTGCCAGCAGCCATCTCGGGACAGGGGGTCGTAGCTCCTACGAGCAGTACTTC
.,TRBV6-6,.,TRBJ1-2,CASSPVANYGYTF,TGTGCCAGCAGCCCGGTCGCAAACTATGGCTACACCTTC
.,TRBV7-2,.,TRBJ1-1,CASSLGAGVNTEAFF,TGTGCCAGCAGCTTAGGAGCAGGGGTGAACACTGAAGCTTTCTTT
.,TRBV9,once,TRBJ1-2,CASSVAGNGYTF,TGTGCCAGCAGCGTAGCAGGGAATGGCTACACCTTC
.,TRBV7-8,medium-sized,TRBJ2-7,CASSPHQGPSYEQYF,TGTGCCAGCAGCCCACACCAGGGGCCTTCCTACGAGCAGTACTTC
TRBD1,TRBV10-3,.,TRBJ1-1,CAVGDRGRTEAFF,TGTGCCGTAGGAGACAGGGGCCGGACTGAAGCTTTCTTT
.,TRBV5-4,.,TRBJ2-1,CASSLKTGFSYNEQFF,TGTGCCAGCAGCCTGAAAACAGGGTTCTCCTACAATGAGCAGTTCTTC
.,TRBV5-1,.,TRBJ2-5,CASGGSGSYQETQYF,TGCGCCAGCGGCGGATCAGGATCCTACCAAGAGACCCAGTACTTC
.,TRBV6-1,.,TRBJ1-2,CASSEGLQGVYGYTF,TGTGCCAGCAGTGAAGGGTTACAGGGAGTCTATGGCTACACCTTC
TRBD1,TRBV5-6,.,TRBJ2-3,CASSRQGATQYF,TGTGCCAGCAGTCGACAGGGCGCGACGCAGTATTTT
TRBD1,TRBV4-1,.,TRBJ2-3,CASSQDGQGTDTQYF,TGCGCCAGCAGCCAGGACGGACAGGGCACAGATACGCAGTATTTT
.,TRBV4-3,.,TRBJ1-1,CASSQVGGVAEAFF,TGCGCCAGCAGCCAAGTAGGCGGGGTGGCTGAAGCTTTCTTT
.,TRBV4-3,.,TRBJ1-6,CASSQTGRIDNSPLHF,TGCGCCAGCAGCCAAACGGGCAGGATAGATAATTCACCCCTCCACTTT
.,TRBV11-1,few,TRBJ2-7,CASSLGTHYEQYF,TGTGCCAGCAGCTTAGGTACCCACTACGAGCAGTACTTC
.,TRBV7-6,.,TRBJ2-3,CASSSAWGTTDTQYF,TGTGCCAGCAGCTCCGCCTGGGGCACCACAGATACGCAGTATTTT
.,TRBV4-1,.,TRBJ1-3,CASSQDQTGLISGNTIYF,TGCGCCAGCAGCCAAGATCAGACAGGACTCATCTCTGGAAACACCATATATTTT
.,TRBV19,.,TRBJ1-5,CASSMPGGQGSNQPQHF,TGTGCCAGTAGTATGCCCGGTGGTCAGGGAAGCAATCAGCCCCAGCATTTT
.,TRBV21-1,.,TRBJ1-3,CASSKAQKIPSGNTIYF,TGTGCCAGCAGCAAAGCGCAGAAGATACCCTCTGGAAACACCATATATTTT
TRBD1,TRBV2,few,TRBJ1-1,CASSDGQGSTEAFF,TGTGCCAGCAGTGACGGACAGGGAAGCACTGAAGCTTTCTTT
.,TRBV5-6,.,TRBJ2-7,CASSLNPYEQYF,TGTGCCAGCAGCTTGAACCCCTACGAGCAGTACTTC
TRBD2,TRBV5-5,.,TRBJ2-7,CASSPGTSGSMTYEQYF,TGTGCCAGCAGCCCCGGGACTAGCGGGAGCATGACCTACGAGCAGTACTTC
.,TRBV9,.,TRBJ2-3,CASSVDLGFTDTQYF,TGTGCCAGCAGCGTAGATCTTGGCTTCACAGATACGCAGTATTTT
.,TRBV10-3,.,TRBJ2-7,CAIRTGQGYEQYF,TGTGCCATCAGGACTGGCCAAGGCTACGAGCAGTACTTC
.,TRBV2,.,TRBJ2-7,CASSDGPTYEQYF,TGTGCCAGCAGTGATGGACCAACCTACGAGCAGTACTTC
.,TRBV6-6,.,TRBJ2-7,CASSYGLSYEQYF,TGTGCCAGCAGTTACGGGCTATCCTACGAGCAGTACTTC
.,TRBV5-1,.,TRBJ2-7,CASAGPSYEQYF,TGCGCCAGCGCGGGACCCTCCTACGAGCAGTACTTC
.,TRBV5-4,.,TRBJ1-1,CASSFPTEVNTEAFF,TGTGCCAGCAGCTTCCCGACAGAAGTGAACACTGAAGCTTTCTTT
.,TRBV5-6,.,TRBJ1-2,CASSLLETNYGYTF,TGTGCCAGCAGCTTATTGGAGACTAACTATGGCTACACCTTC
.,TRBV2,few,TRBJ2-7,CASSPTGEGEQYF,TGTGCCAGCAGCCCGACAGGGGAGGGCGAGCAGTACTTC
TRBD1,TRBV5-1,few,TRBJ1-1,CASRGQENTEAFF,TGCGCCAGTAGGGGACAGGAGAACACTGAAGCTTTCTTT
.,TRBV7-2,.,TRBJ2-2,CASSLGTGELFF,TGTGCCAGCAGCTTGGGCACCGGGGAGCTGTTTTTT
.,TRBV9,.,TRBJ2-5,CASSVAGTPEETQYF,TGTGCCAGCAGCGTAGCCGGGACACCAGAAGAGACCCAGTACTTC
.,TRBV19,.,TRBJ1-1,CASTPGPRTEAFF,TGTGCCAGTACCCCGGGGCCAAGAACTGAAGCTTTCTTT
.,TRBV6-1,.,TRBJ2-1,CASSETDNEQFF,TGTGCCAGCAGTGAAACTGACAATGAGCAGTTCTTC
.,TRBV11-1,.,TRBJ1-1,CASSLRDRTAFF,TGTGCCAGCAGCCTGAGGGACCGGACGGCTTTCTTT
.,TRBV28,.,TRBJ1-1,CASRGQGNTEAFF,TGTGCCAGCAGAGGGCAGGGGAACACTGAAGCTTTCTTT
.,TRBV7-2,.,TRBJ1-5,CASSLGRSRGIGNQPQHF,TGTGCCAGCAGCTTAGGTCGCTCTAGGGGAATTGGCAATCAGCCCCAGCATTTT
.,TRBV11-3,.,TRBJ2-1,CASRMGTNNEQFF,TGTGCCAGCAGAATGGGAACAAACAATGAGCAGTTCTTC
.,TRBV28,.,TRBJ1-5,CASRAPTGGQPQHF,TGTGCCAGCAGGGCCCCGACAGGCGGTCAGCCCCAGCATTTT
.,TRBV7-3,.,TRBJ2-7,CASSLTSGSEQYF,TGTGCCAGCAGCTTAACGTCGGGGTCCGAGCAGTACTTC
.,TRBV7-9,.,TRBJ2-7,CASSRGLEPTGDEQYF,TGTGCCAGCAGCCGGGGACTAGAGCCGACAGGGGACGAGCAGTACTTC
TRBD2,TRBV7-3,.,TRBJ2-3,CASSPFGGGTDTQYF,TGTGCCAGCAGCCCGTTCGGGGGGGGTACAGATACGCAGTATTTT
TRBD1,TRBV7-6,once,TRBJ1-2,CASSLAAGGGYGYTF,TGTGCCAGCAGCTTAGCGGCAGGGGGGGGCTATGGCTACACCTTC
.,TRBV29-1,.,TRBJ2-7,CSARDAYSYEQYF,TGCAGCGCTCGGGACGCTTACTCCTACGAGCAGTACTTC
.,TRBV2,.,TRBJ2-2,CASRTFLNTGELFF,TGTGCCAGCAGGACGTTTTTAAACACCGGGGAGCTGTTTTTT
TRBD2,TRBV10-3,.,TRBJ2-3,CAISNEGSGGHDDTQYF,TGTGCCATCAGTAATGAGGGCAGCGGGGGCCACGATGATACGCAGTATTTT
.,TRBV5-4,.,TRBJ2-7,CASSFNRDYEQYF,TGTGCCAGCAGCTTTAACAGGGACTACGAGCAGTACTTC